The sequence of this T cell receptor (beta chain) was determined in a study of blood T cell dynamics during melanoma immunotherapy. Study overall: Patients with metastatic melanoma got pembrolizumab or nivolumab-ipilimumab as first-line care.

TCRdb keeps only in-frame clones here, not all; method: immunoSEQ multiplex PCR. The sample carries about 15,000 clones, roughly nine tenths recorded once. The time point denotes: week 3, after first cycle of checkpoint inhibitor. Germline CDR1 and CDR2: MGHRA and YSYEKL. Trimming took off 0 bases at V and 0 bases at J, with 9 bases between the two ends. The CDR3 consists of 16 residues. This chain connects TRBV4-1 to TRBJ1-5; D call uncertain. The clonotype was recovered from a human donor with melanoma. Specimen: blood, collected from a patient treated with checkpoint blockade. CDR3 residues: CASSQDPGNSNQPQHF. The CDR3 DNA is TGCGCCAGCAGCCAAGATCCCGGGAATAGCAATCAGCCCCAGCATTTT.